The 18 T cell receptor beta chains in this list originate from one sample, sequenced in a study of T cells in Graves' hyperthyroidism and ophthalmopathy. Amplification of TCR beta CDR3 regions used RNA as the template. HTBI primers were used for first-round RT-PCR of the TCR CDR3. TCRdb re-derived calls from the multiplex PCR reads in MiXCR, one entry per CDR3 protein. The sample consists of hundreds of thousands of distinct CDR3 sequences, 14% of them appearing once. Sequenced: blood. All receptors derive from a woman aged 30 to 39 with Graves' hyperthyroidism that later progressed to Graves' ophthalmopathy.

The chain couples TRBV7-3 to TRBJ1-1; D call uncertain. V was clipped by 5 bases and J by 3 bases, with 10 bases between them. Germline V gene sequence: CDR1 SGHTA, CDR2 FQGTGA. The CDR3 is 13 residues long. The CDR3 region has the DNA TGTGCCAGCAGCCAAGGGCCGGACACTGAAGCTTTCTTT. Translating it yields CASSQGPDTEAFF.

V usage is TRBV29-1 and J usage is TRBJ1-3, with D tentatively TRBD1 (6 bases). Trimming took 4 bases from V and 4 from J, leaving 11 bases between them. The CDR3 contains 13 residues. In germline, CDR1 is SQVTM, CDR2 ANQGSEA. The CDR3 DNA follows: TGCAGCGTTGGCAGGGGTTCAGGAAACACCATATATTTT. Its protein is CSVGRGSGNTIYF.

This clonotype was picked up many times. This rearrangement joins TRBV28 to TRBJ2-1, with 9 nucleotides matching TRBD2. Per germline, CDR1 MDHEN and CDR2 SYDVKM. The CDR3 contains 14 residues. V gave up 5 bases and J gave up 7 bases; unmatched junction bases: 6. The CDR3: CASSGGLAGNEQFF. The CDR3 bases are TGTGCCAGCAGTGGCGGGCTAGCGGGGAATGAGCAGTTCTTC.

This clonotype turned up a few times. This chain links TRBV15 with TRBJ2-2; D is possibly TRBD1 (5 bases). V gave up 0 bases and J gave up 0 bases, with 17 bases separating them. Germline V gene data show CDR1 as LNHNV and CDR2 as YYDKDF (reference sequence). The CDR3 runs to 19 residues. The CDR3 sequence is CATSRDPGREPANTGELFF. CDR3 bases: TGTGCCACCAGCAGAGATCCCGGCAGGGAACCAGCGAACACCGGGGAGCTGTTTTTT. The variable domain in full, with the rest retrieved from reference TRBV15 and TRBJ2-2, is DAMVIQNPRYQVTQFGKPVTLSCSQTLNHNVMYWYQQKSSQAPKLLFHYYDKDFNNEADTPDNFQSRRPNTSFCFLDIRSPGLGDTAMYLCATSRDPGREPANTGELFFGEGSRLTVL.

A remark on this clonotype: A junction end diverges from the germline sequence, so it may reflect a read error. The rearrangement links TRBV28 to TRBJ1-3; the D gene is possibly TRBD1 (6 bases). Germline CDR1 reads MDHEN; CDR2 reads SYDVKM. The CDR3 spans 21 residues. CDR3: CASSFIWEGVRNTRSGNTVYF. The CDR3, as DNA: TGTGCCAGCAGTTTTATTTGGGAGGGGGTTCGGAATACGAGGTCTGGAAACACCGTATATTTT. Based on the CDR3 plus reference TRBV28 and TRBJ1-3, the full variable domain is DVKVTQSSRYLVKRTGEKVFLECVQDMDHENMFWYRQDPGLGLRLIYFSYDVKMKEKGDIPEGYSVSREKKERFSLILESASTNQTSMYLCASSFIWEGVRNTRSGNTVYFGEGSWLTVV.

This clonotype was observed at least ten times. V gene TRBV12-3 or TRBV12-4 combines with J gene TRBJ1-1, with 9 bases matching TRBD1. The CDR3 loop spans 15 amino acids. V shed 3 bases and J 4 bases; nucleotides not matched to a gene: 6. Here the CDR3 DNA reads TGTGCCAGCAGTTTTTCCGGGACAGGGAGCACTGAAGCTTTCTTT. Translation gives CASSFSGTGSTEAFF.

The gene calls are TRBV20-1 and TRBJ1-6; D gene unclear. Germline V gene data show CDR1 as DFQATT and CDR2 as SNEGSKA (reference sequence). Trimming removed 4 bases at V and 7 bases at J, with 23 bases between. The CDR3 sequence is 17 residues long. CDR3 amino acids: CSANQESGHPANSPLHF. For the CDR3, the DNA is TGCAGTGCTAATCAAGAATCTGGGCACCCAGCGAATTCACCCCTCCACTTT.

In its sample, this clonotype was seen many times. The chain couples TRBV12-3 or TRBV12-4 to TRBJ2-7; 7 bases line up with TRBD1. CDR3 length: 15 amino acids. The trim removed 7 bases at V and 6 bases at J, leaving 15 bases unmatched. The CDR3 here is CASTASGGSYVEQYF. For the CDR3, the DNA is TGTGCCAGCACTGCTTCAGGGGGAAGTTACGTCGAGCAGTACTTC.

To note about this clonotype: A read error may explain this, as a much larger clone is one base away. CDR3 coding DNA: TGTGCCAGCAGTACAGGGGATCAGGGGCAGGTCGGCTACACCTTC. Translated: CASSTGDQGQVGYTF. The chain joins TRBV6-2 or TRBV6-3 to TRBJ1-2; TRBD1 agrees at 7 bases. CDR1 and CDR2 from the germline V gene are MNHEY and SVGEGT. The V gene end was trimmed by 5 bases and the J gene end by 8 bases; junction bases not matched to a gene: 14. This CDR3 has 15 residues.

V gene TRBV28 combines with J gene TRBJ1-5; D call uncertain. The CDR3 covers 13 residues. The germline gives CDR1 MDHEN, CDR2 SYDVKM. Trimming cost V 3 bases and J 12 bases, with 15 bases left between them. The DNA for the CDR3 is TGTGCCAGCAGTTTTCCCCTACTTCCGGTCCAGCATTTT. Its protein product is CASSFPLLPVQHF. Full variable domain (missing parts from reference TRBV28 and TRBJ1-5): DVKVTQSSRYLVKRTGEKVFLECVQDMDHENMFWYRQDPGLGLRLIYFSYDVKMKEKGDIPEGYSVSREKKERFSLILESASTNQTSMYLCASSFPLLPVQHFGDGTRLSIL.

The sample holds a few counts of this clonotype. The chain is built from TRBV28 and TRBJ2-7, with unresolved D. V was shortened by 2 bases and J by 2 bases, with 7 bases between the two germline ends. Germline CDR1 is MDHEN and CDR2 is SYDVKM. The CDR3 totals 13 residues. The DNA for the CDR3 is TGTGCCAGCAGTTTAATGTCCCCCTACGAGCAGTACTTC. Its translation: CASSLMSPYEQYF.

CDR3 region: CASSSFPLASSSYEQYF. DNA of the CDR3: TGTGCCAGCAGCTCCTTCCCTCTAGCGTCAAGCTCCTACGAGCAGTACTTC. J is TRBJ2-7 and V is TRBV7-8, with D possibly TRBD2 on 6 matching bases. The CDR3 consists of 17 residues. Per the germline V gene, CDR1 is SGHVS and CDR2 is FQNEAQ. The V end was cut by 4 bases, the J end by 0 bases, with 19 bases between.

In this sample, this clonotype turned up many times. This rearrangement joins TRBV4-3 to TRBJ1-1; D unresolved. With 0 bases removed from V and 4 bases from J, the gap between germline ends came to 12 bases. Germline V lookup: CDR1 LGHNA, CDR2 YSLEER. The CDR3 is 15 residues long. The CDR3 sequence is CASSQDGWRSTEAFF. In nucleotides, the CDR3 is TGCGCCAGCAGCCAAGACGGGTGGAGGAGCACTGAAGCTTTCTTT.

This clonotype showed up just a few times. The chain recombines TRBV20-1 with TRBJ1-5; D not resolved. The CDR3 has 12 residues. In germline, CDR1 is DFQATT, CDR2 SNEGSKA (reference sequence). V gave up 3 bases and J gave up 4 bases, with 7 bases separating them. The CDR3 region has the DNA TGCAGTGCTAGGACCGTGAATCAGCCCCAGCATTTT. Amino acid sequence: CSARTVNQPQHF.

This clonotype was seen ten or more times. The V call is TRBV30, the J call TRBJ2-7; 10 bases line up with TRBD2. Germline values: CDR1 GTSNPN, CDR2 SVGIG (reference sequence). The CDR3 has 14 residues. Losses at the gene ends were 5 bases for V and 3 bases for J; bases not matched to a gene: 7. The CDR3 is CAWATSGTIYEQYF. In nucleotides, the CDR3 is TGTGCCTGGGCAACTAGCGGGACCATCTACGAGCAGTACTTC. Using reference TRBV30 and TRBJ2-7 for the parts outside the CDR3, the full variable domain is SQTIHQWPATLVQPVGSPLSLECTVEGTSNPNLYWYRQAAGRGLQLLFYSVGIGQISSEVPQNLSASRPQDRQFILSSKKLLLSDSGFYLCAWATSGTIYEQYFGPGTRLTVT.

This clonotype was found a few times. This chain links TRBV19 with TRBJ1-5; no firm D call. Between the trimmed V and J ends, which lost 6 bases and 0 bases, there was a span of 15 bases. This CDR3 region has 16 residues. Germline CDR1 is LNHDA and CDR2 is SQIVND (reference sequence). For the CDR3, the DNA is TGTGCCAGTAGAGTCGTGGAAGTCTTTAGCAATCAGCCCCAGCATTTT. Encoded protein: CASRVVEVFSNQPQHF.

The sample holds a few counts of this clonotype. This chain joins TRBV27 and TRBJ2-5; TRBD2 aligns across 13 bases. The CDR3 is 13 residues long. Germline values: CDR1 MNHEY, CDR2 SMNVEV (reference sequence). Losses at the gene ends were 5 bases for V and 10 bases for J; bases not matched to a gene: 4. CDR3 sequence: CASSLGLAGDQYF. In DNA, the CDR3 is TGTGCCAGCAGTCTCGGACTAGCGGGAGACCAGTACTTC.

This clonotype came up many times. The rearrangement links TRBV24-1 to TRBJ2-1; 9 bases line up with TRBD1. V lost 8 bases, J lost 8 bases, and 6 bases stayed unmatched. CDR1 and CDR2 from the germline V gene are KGHDR and SFDVKD. The CDR3 has 13 amino acids. In DNA form, the CDR3 reads TGTGCCACCACGGGGACAGGGAACGATGAGCAGTTCTTC. The encoded protein is CATTGTGNDEQFF.